A selection of T cell receptor beta chains follows, all from one sample in a study of T cells after yellow fever vaccination. TCRdb redid the calling of the 5' RACE reads with MiXCR, one entry per CDR3 protein. Among approximately 550,000 distinct CDR3 sequences, roughly a fifth were seen once, and the ten largest hold around 15%. Sequenced here: PBMCs, sampled 15 days after the yellow fever booster vaccination. Source of these receptors: a man younger than 45 who received the YFV17D yellow fever vaccine. Both conserved end residues are part of each CDR3. Each record gives: D gene, V gene, clone size, J gene, CDR3 DNA, CDR3 protein. A D gene is named only where the DNA matches it firmly. Size is stated for part of the rows, as once, few or many counts, or as a class when the clone is expanded.

NA	TRBV5-1	NA	TRBJ2-1	TGCGCCAGCAGCCTGTACGGGTCGAGGGTGAATGAGCAGTTCTTC	CASSLYGSRVNEQFF
TRBD2	TRBV7-9	NA	TRBJ2-7	TGTGCCAGAGCGGGATTGTCTGGCGAGCAGTACTTC	CARAGLSGEQYF
NA	TRBV10-3	NA	TRBJ2-1	TGTGCCATCAGTGGTCAGGAGTACGACAATGAGCAGTTCTTC	CAISGQEYDNEQFF
NA	TRBV5-1	few	TRBJ2-7	TGCGCCAGCAGCCAGGGGACTGACACTTCCTACGAGCAGTACTTC	CASSQGTDTSYEQYF
NA	TRBV12-3/TRBV12-4	few	TRBJ1-1	TGTGCCAGCAGTCGGACGGTGATGAACACTGAAGCTTTCTTT	CASSRTVMNTEAFF
NA	TRBV7-6	many	TRBJ2-3	TGTGCCAGCAGCGCGAGCTATACCAGCACAGATACGCAGTATTTT	CASSASYTSTDTQYF
NA	TRBV19	NA	TRBJ2-1	TGTGCCAGTACCCCACCGGGCCGTGGGGGGTACAATGAGCAGTTCTTC	CASTPPGRGGYNEQFF
TRBD1	TRBV6-2/TRBV6-3	NA	TRBJ2-7	TGTGCCAGCAGTGCCCAAGTGACAGGGGCCTACGAGCAGTACTTC	CASSAQVTGAYEQYF
TRBD1	TRBV20-1	NA	TRBJ2-7	TGCAGTGCGAGCCCCAACGTCGACAGGGGATACGAGCAGTACTTC	CSASPNVDRGYEQYF
NA	TRBV27	NA	TRBJ2-5	TGTGCCAGCAGTTTGGTCAGACAAGAGACCCAGTACTTC	CASSLVRQETQYF
NA	TRBV20-1	NA	TRBJ1-5	TGCAGTGCTAGAGATAAAGGAGGAGCAAATCAGCCCCAGCATTTT	CSARDKGGANQPQHF
NA	TRBV7-2	NA	TRBJ2-5	TGTGCCAGATTTCGGGGGGCGTTGGGAGAGACCCAGTACTTC	CARFRGALGETQYF
TRBD2	TRBV28	NA	TRBJ2-5	TGTGCCAGCAGTCCCCGGGGAAGCGGGAGGGCCTGGGGCCAAGAGACCCAGTACTTC	CASSPRGSGRAWGQETQYF
NA	TRBV29-1	NA	TRBJ2-1	TGCAGCGTTGAAGATTCGTCTAAATCCCCCTTCCAGGAGCAGTTCTTC	CSVEDSSKSPFQEQFF
NA	TRBV11-2	few	TRBJ2-1	TGTGCCACCAAGGATTACAATGAGCAGTTCTTC	CATKDYNEQFF
NA	TRBV10-3	NA	TRBJ2-7	TGTGCCATCAGTGAGGTGTATGGCACCTCCTACGAGCAGTACTTC	CAISEVYGTSYEQYF
TRBD2	TRBV9	NA	TRBJ2-1	TGTGCCAGCAGCGCCGGACTAGCGGGAGAACGTGAGCAGTTCTTC	CASSAGLAGEREQFF
NA	TRBV20-1	NA	TRBJ2-3	TGCAGTGCTAGAGACATGCTAGCGCGCACAGATACGCAGTATTTT	CSARDMLARTDTQYF
NA	TRBV10-3	NA	TRBJ1-5	TGTGCCATCAGTGAGTCTTCGTCAGGGGAAAAGGCCCAGCATTTT	CAISESSSGEKAQHF
NA	TRBV20-1	few	TRBJ2-5	TGCAGTGCTAGTCTTAGACTAGTAGAAGAGACCCAGTACTTC	CSASLRLVEETQYF
NA	TRBV29-1	NA	TRBJ1-3	TGCAGCGTTGGTCGGAATTCTGGAAACACCATATATTTT	CSVGRNSGNTIYF
NA	TRBV19	few	TRBJ2-1	TGTGCCAGTAAGCCCGAGGCCTCCTACAATGAGCAGTTCTTC	CASKPEASYNEQFF
NA	TRBV4-3	NA	TRBJ2-3	TGCGCCAGCAGCCAACAGGGTGAAGTAGATACGCAGTATTTT	CASSQQGEVDTQYF
TRBD1	TRBV20-1	NA	TRBJ2-3	TGCAGTGCTGACAGGGGAAATACGCAGTATTTT	CSADRGNTQYF
TRBD1	TRBV6-1	few	TRBJ1-1	TGTGCCAGCAGCGCCACAGGGGGCGTAGGGTACACTGAAGCTTTCTTT	CASSATGGVGYTEAFF
NA	TRBV20-1	few	TRBJ1-1	TGCAGTGCTAGAGATCCTAGGACGGTCAACACTGAAGCTTTCTTT	CSARDPRTVNTEAFF
NA	TRBV12-3/TRBV12-4	few	TRBJ2-7	TGTGCCAGCAGTTTTCACGGGGAAGGCGAGCAGTACTTC	CASSFHGEGEQYF
NA	TRBV7-9	few	TRBJ2-3	TGTGCCAGCAGCTTAAGGGACGGTCGCACAGATACGCAGTATTTT	CASSLRDGRTDTQYF
NA	TRBV5-1	NA	TRBJ2-3	TGCGCCAGCAGCGTGAGGACAGCCTACGGCCCTGGGACAGATACGCAGTATTTT	CASSVRTAYGPGTDTQYF
NA	TRBV18	NA	TRBJ1-1	TGTGCCAGCTCACCGAGGGATCTGAGAACTGAAGCTTTCTTT	CASSPRDLRTEAFF
NA	TRBV7-2	few	TRBJ2-7	TGTGCCAGCAGCTTAGGTGGGTCGGGCGCCCCGTCCTACGAGCAGTACTTC	CASSLGGSGAPSYEQYF
NA	TRBV20-1	NA	TRBJ2-7	TGCAGTGCTAGACCGACGGGGATTAGGGGAGAGCAGTACTTC	CSARPTGIRGEQYF
NA	TRBV2	NA	TRBJ2-6	TGTGCCAGCAAGGAAAACTCTGGGGCCAACGTCCTGACTTTC	CASKENSGANVLTF
NA	TRBV5-1	NA	TRBJ2-3	TGCGCCAGCTATAGCGAGGATACGCAGTATTTT	CASYSEDTQYF
NA	TRBV12-3/TRBV12-4	NA	TRBJ2-7	TGTGCCAGCAGTTTCCTCCCGGGCCCCTACGAGCAGTACTTC	CASSFLPGPYEQYF
NA	TRBV10-3	NA	TRBJ1-5	TGTGCCATCAGGGGGGACGGAAATCAGCCCCAGCATTTT	CAIRGDGNQPQHF
NA	TRBV12-3/TRBV12-4	NA	TRBJ2-1	TGTGCCAGCAGTAACCCCGGGACATCCTACAATGAGCAGTTCTTC	CASSNPGTSYNEQFF
NA	TRBV29-1	few	TRBJ2-5	TGCAGCGTTCGGTTGGACCAAGAGACCCAGTACTTC	CSVRLDQETQYF
TRBD1	TRBV11-2	few	TRBJ2-1	TGTGCCAGCAGCTTAGAACTGGGACAGGGGTTGCGTGGGATGCAGTTCTTC	CASSLELGQGLRGMQFF
NA	TRBV24-1	NA	TRBJ2-1	TGTGCCACCGGCAATGAACAGTCCTACAATGAGCAGTTCTTC	CATGNEQSYNEQFF
TRBD2	TRBV9	few	TRBJ2-7	TGTGCCAGCAGCGTAGATAACGGGGGGGCGTACGAGCAGTACTTC	CASSVDNGGAYEQYF
TRBD2	TRBV6-5	NA	TRBJ2-7	TGTGCCAGCAGTTACTCTATTAGCGGGACAACCTACGAGCAGTACTTC	CASSYSISGTTYEQYF
TRBD1	TRBV5-1	NA	TRBJ2-7	TGCGCCAGCGCACAACCCGGGACAGGGGTCGAGCAGTACTTC	CASAQPGTGVEQYF
TRBD2	TRBV10-3	few	TRBJ2-3	TGTGCCATCACCCCATCTCCGGGACTAGCGGGGAGCACAGATACGCAGTATTTT	CAITPSPGLAGSTDTQYF
TRBD2	TRBV12-3/TRBV12-4	NA	TRBJ2-7	TGTGCCAGCAGATCGACTAGCGGCTACGAGCAGTACTTC	CASRSTSGYEQYF
NA	TRBV7-9	NA	TRBJ2-1	TGTGCCAGCAGCTTAGAAACGAATGGGGGTGAGCAGTTCTTC	CASSLETNGGEQFF
NA	TRBV9	NA	TRBJ1-5	TGTGCCAGCAGCAAATTTTGGGGGGCTGGGGAGCCCCAGCATTTT	CASSKFWGAGEPQHF
NA	TRBV7-2	few	TRBJ2-7	TGTGCCAGCAGCCCTCGGGTGGGGGGCTACGAGCAGTACTTC	CASSPRVGGYEQYF
NA	TRBV24-1	NA	TRBJ2-6	TGTGCCACCAGTGACCCTTCTTCTGGGGCCAACGTCCTGACTTTC	CATSDPSSGANVLTF
TRBD2	TRBV7-2	NA	TRBJ2-1	TGTGCCAGCAAATTCCCACCGGGAGGCTCCTACAATGAGCAGTTCTTC	CASKFPPGGSYNEQFF
NA	TRBV29-1	NA	TRBJ2-3	TGCAGCGTTGTCGGAGCAAGCACAGATACGCAGTATTTT	CSVVGASTDTQYF
NA	TRBV19	NA	TRBJ2-4	TGTGCCAGTAGTATAATTCAAGGTCGGGACATTCAGTACTTC	CASSIIQGRDIQYF
TRBD1	TRBV6-5	few	TRBJ1-4	TGTGCCAGCAGTTACCCGACAGGGACTAATGAAAAACTGTTTTTT	CASSYPTGTNEKLFF
NA	TRBV5-1	NA	TRBJ2-1	TGCGCCAGCAGCTTAACAGTAAACTCCTACAATGAGCAGTTCTTC	CASSLTVNSYNEQFF
TRBD2	TRBV7-9	NA	TRBJ2-1	TGTGCCAGCAGTTGGACTAGCGGGAGCTTTTACTACAATGAGCAGTTCTTC	CASSWTSGSFYYNEQFF
TRBD2	TRBV14	few	TRBJ2-5	TGTGCCAGCAGCCAAGATGAGCGCCTAGCGGGAGGGCTTCAAGAGACCCAGTACTTC	CASSQDERLAGGLQETQYF
TRBD2	TRBV12-3/TRBV12-4	few	TRBJ2-3	TGTGCCAGCAGTGCGGGACTGCATCTAGCGGGATATCCAGATACGCAGTATTTT	CASSAGLHLAGYPDTQYF